Sequencing of this TCR beta chain was carried out in a study of blood T cell repertoires in COVID-19. The CDR3 totals 15 residues. J was trimmed by 7 bases and V by 5 bases; bases with no gene match: 9. Looked up from germline, CDR1 is SEHNR and CDR2 is FQNEAQ (reference sequence). Per the authors' pipeline: Reference gene primer amplification yielded estimated nucleated cell counts. Libraries were prepared by immunoSEQ multiplex PCR; TCRdb keeps only in-frame clonotypes and omits some of them. The DNA gave D and trimming, while V, J and clone size come from that table. The sample has some 180,000 clones, roughly 79% seen once; the top ten hold 9.5% to 12%.

The chain couples TRBV7-9 to TRBJ2-1; 9 nucleotides agree with TRBD2. The TCR comes from a woman in her thirties or forties with COVID-19, enrolled during active disease. The sample comprised peripheral blood. The CDR3 region has the DNA TGTGCCAGCAGCCAATGGGTTAGCGGGAGAAATGAGCAGTTCTTC. This codes for CASSQWVSGRNEQFF.